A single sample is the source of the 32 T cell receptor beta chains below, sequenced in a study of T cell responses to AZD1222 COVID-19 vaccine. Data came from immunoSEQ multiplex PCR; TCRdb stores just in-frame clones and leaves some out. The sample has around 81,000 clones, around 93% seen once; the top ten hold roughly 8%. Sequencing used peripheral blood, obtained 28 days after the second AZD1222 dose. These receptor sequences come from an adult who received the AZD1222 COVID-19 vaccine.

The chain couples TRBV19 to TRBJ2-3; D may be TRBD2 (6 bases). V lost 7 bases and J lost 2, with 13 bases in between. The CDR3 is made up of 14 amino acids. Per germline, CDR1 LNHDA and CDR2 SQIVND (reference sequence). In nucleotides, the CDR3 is TGTGCCAGTATGGGACTTCTGAACACAGATACGCAGTATTTT. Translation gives CASMGLLNTDTQYF.

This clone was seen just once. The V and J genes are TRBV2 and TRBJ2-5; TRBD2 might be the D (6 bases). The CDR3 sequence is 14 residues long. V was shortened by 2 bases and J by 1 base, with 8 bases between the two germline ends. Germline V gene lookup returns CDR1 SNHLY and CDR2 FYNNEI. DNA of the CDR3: TGTGCCAGCAGTGAAAGGACTACCCAAGAGACCCAGTACTTC. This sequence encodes CASSERTTQETQYF.

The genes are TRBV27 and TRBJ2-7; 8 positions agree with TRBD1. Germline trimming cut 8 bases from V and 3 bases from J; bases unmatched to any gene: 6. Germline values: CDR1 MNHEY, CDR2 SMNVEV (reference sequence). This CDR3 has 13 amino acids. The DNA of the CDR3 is TGTGCCAGCTCCTGGACAGGGAACTACGAGCAGTACTTC. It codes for CASSWTGNYEQYF.

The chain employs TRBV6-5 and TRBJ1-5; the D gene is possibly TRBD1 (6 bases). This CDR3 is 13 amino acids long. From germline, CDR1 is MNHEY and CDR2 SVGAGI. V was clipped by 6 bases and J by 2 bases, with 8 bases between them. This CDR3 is CASSPGGNQPQHF. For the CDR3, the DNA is TGTGCCAGCAGCCCAGGGGGCAATCAGCCCCAGCATTTT.

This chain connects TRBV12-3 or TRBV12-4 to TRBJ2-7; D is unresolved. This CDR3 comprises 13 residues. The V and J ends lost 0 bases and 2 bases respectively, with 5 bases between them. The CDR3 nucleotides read TGTGCCAGCAGTTTAGCAGAAACCTACGAGCAGTACTTC. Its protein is CASSLAETYEQYF.

The CDR3 loop reads CASSQDPGGLNTEAFF. Here the CDR3 DNA reads TGTGCCAGCAGCCAAGATCCTGGAGGGTTGAACACTGAAGCTTTCTTT. The gene calls are TRBV3-1 (or the pseudogene TRBV3-2) and TRBJ1-1, with D unclear. V was pared by 0 bases and J by 0 bases, with 11 bases between. The CDR3 spans 16 residues. The germline V gene has CDR1 LGHDT and CDR2 YNNKEL (reference sequence).

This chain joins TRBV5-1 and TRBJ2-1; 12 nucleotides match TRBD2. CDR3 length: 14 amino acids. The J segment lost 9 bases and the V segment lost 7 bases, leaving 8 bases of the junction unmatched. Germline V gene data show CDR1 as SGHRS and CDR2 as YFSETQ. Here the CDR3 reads CASGTSGLGGEQFF. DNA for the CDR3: TGCGCCAGCGGGACTAGCGGGCTGGGGGGTGAGCAGTTCTTC.

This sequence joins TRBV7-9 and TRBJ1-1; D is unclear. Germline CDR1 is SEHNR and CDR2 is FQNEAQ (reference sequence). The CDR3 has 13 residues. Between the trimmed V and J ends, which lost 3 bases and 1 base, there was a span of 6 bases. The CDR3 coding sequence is TGTGCCAGCAGCTTTGAAGGGAACACTGAAGCTTTCTTT. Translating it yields CASSFEGNTEAFF.

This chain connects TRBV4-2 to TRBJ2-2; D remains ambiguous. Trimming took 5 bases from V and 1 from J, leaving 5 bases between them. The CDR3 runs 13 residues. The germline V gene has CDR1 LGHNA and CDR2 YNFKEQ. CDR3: CASSEQNTGELFF. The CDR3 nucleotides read TGTGCCAGCAGCGAGCAGAACACCGGGGAGCTGTTTTTT.

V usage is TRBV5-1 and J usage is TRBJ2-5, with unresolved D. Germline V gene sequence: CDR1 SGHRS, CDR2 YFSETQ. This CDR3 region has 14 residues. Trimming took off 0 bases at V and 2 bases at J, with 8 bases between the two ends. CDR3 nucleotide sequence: TGCGCCAGCAGCTTGGACCCGAGGCAAGAGACCCAGTACTTC. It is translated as CASSLDPRQETQYF.

The CDR3 DNA is TGTGCCTGGAGTCTAGGGGACACTGAAGCTTTCTTT. Protein sequence: CAWSLGDTEAFF. The V and J genes are TRBV30 and TRBJ1-1, with D perhaps matching TRBD1 (5 bases). Trimming pared 2 bases from V and 3 bases from J, leaving 7 bases between. The CDR3 runs 12 residues. CDR1 and CDR2 from the germline V gene are GTSNPN and SVGIG (reference sequence).

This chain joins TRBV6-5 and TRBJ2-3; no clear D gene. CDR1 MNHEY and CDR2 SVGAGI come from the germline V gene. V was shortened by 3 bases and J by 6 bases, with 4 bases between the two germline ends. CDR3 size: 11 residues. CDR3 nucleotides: TGTGCCAGCAGTTATGCCGATACGCAGTATTTT. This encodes CASSYADTQYF.

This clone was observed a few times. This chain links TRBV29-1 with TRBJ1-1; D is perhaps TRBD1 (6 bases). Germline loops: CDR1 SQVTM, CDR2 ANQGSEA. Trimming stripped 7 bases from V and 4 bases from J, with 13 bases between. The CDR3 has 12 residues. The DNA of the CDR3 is TGCAGCGGGCAGGGGTATCGCACTGAAGCTTTCTTT. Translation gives CSGQGYRTEAFF. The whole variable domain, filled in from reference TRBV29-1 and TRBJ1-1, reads SAVISQKPSRDICQRGTSLTIQCQVDSQVTMMFWYRQQPGQSLTLIATANQGSEATYESGFVIDKFPISRPNLTFSTLTVSNMSPEDSSIYLCSGQGYRTEAFFGQGTRLTVV.

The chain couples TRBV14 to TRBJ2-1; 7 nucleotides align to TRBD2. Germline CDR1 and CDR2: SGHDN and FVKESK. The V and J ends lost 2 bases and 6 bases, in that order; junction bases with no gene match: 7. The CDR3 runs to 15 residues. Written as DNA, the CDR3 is TGTGCCAGCAGCCAACGCGGGAGCTGGGTCAATGAGCAGTTCTTC. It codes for CASSQRGSWVNEQFF.

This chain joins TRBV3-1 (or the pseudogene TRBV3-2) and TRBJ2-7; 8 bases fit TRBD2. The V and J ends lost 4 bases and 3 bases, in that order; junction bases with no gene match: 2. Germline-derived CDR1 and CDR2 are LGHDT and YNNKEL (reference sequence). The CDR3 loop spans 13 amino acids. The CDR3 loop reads CASSLAGSYEQYF. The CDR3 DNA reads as TGTGCCAGCAGCCTAGCGGGGAGCTACGAGCAGTACTTC.

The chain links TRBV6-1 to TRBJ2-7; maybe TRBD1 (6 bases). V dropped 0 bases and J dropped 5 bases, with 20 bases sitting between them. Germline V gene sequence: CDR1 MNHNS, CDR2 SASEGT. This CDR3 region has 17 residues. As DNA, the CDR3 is TGTGCCAGCAGTGAAGCTTACGACAGGCCACGAGGAGACGAGCAGTACTTC. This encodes CASSEAYDRPRGDEQYF.

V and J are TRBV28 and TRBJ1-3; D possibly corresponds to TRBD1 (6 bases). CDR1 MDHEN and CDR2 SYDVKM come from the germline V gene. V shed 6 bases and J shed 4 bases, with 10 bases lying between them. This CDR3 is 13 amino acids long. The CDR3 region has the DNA TGTGCCAGCAGGGACAGCGCGGGAAACACCATATATTTT. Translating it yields CASRDSAGNTIYF.

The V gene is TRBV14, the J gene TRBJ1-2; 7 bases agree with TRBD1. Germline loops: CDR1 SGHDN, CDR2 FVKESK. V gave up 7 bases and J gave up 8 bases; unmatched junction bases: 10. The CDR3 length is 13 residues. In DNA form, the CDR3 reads TGTGCCAGCACTCCGGGACAGATGTCAGGCTACACCTTC. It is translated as CASTPGQMSGYTF.

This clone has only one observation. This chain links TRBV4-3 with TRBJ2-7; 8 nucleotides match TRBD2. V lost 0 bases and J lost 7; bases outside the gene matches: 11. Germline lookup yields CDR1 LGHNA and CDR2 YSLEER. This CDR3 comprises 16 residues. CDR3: CASSQEVRAGVVEQYF. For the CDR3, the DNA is TGCGCCAGCAGCCAAGAAGTTCGAGCGGGAGTTGTGGAGCAGTACTTC.

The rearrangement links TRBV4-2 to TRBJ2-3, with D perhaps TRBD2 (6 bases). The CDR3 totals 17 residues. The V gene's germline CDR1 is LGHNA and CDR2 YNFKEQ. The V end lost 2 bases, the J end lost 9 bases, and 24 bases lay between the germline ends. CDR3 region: CASSQLHPGLEGETQYF. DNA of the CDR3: TGTGCCAGCAGCCAACTCCACCCGGGACTCGAGGGAGAGACGCAGTATTTT.

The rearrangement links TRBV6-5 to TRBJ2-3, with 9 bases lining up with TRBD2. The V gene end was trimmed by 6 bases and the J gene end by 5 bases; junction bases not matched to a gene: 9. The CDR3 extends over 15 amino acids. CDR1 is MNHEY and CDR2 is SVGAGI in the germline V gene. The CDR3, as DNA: TGTGCCAGCAGCGCCTCGACTAGCGGAGGAGATACGCAGTATTTT. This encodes CASSASTSGGDTQYF.

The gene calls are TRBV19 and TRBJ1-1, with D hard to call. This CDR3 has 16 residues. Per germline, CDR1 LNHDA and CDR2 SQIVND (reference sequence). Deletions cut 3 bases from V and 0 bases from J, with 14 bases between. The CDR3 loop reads CASSISRVGLNTEAFF. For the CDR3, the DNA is TGTGCCAGTAGTATTAGCCGGGTAGGTCTGAACACTGAAGCTTTCTTT.

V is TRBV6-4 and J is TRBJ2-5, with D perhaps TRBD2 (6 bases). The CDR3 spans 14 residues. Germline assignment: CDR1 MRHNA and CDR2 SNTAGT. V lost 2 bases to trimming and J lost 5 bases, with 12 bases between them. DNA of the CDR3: TGTGCCAGCAGTGACCTCGGGAGCGGTGAGACCCAGTACTTC. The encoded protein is CASSDLGSGETQYF.

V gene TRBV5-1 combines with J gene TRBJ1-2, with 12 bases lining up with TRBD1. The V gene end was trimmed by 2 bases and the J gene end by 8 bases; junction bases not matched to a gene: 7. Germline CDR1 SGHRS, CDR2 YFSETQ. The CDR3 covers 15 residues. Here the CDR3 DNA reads TGCGCCAGCAGCTTCCGGGGACAGGGGGCGGGCGGCTACACCTTC. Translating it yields CASSFRGQGAGGYTF.

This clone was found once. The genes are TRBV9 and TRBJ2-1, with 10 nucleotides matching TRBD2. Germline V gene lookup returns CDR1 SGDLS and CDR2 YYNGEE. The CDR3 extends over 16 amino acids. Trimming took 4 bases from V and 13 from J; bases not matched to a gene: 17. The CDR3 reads CASSPRAGGLAGVQFF. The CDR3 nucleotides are TGTGCCAGCAGCCCCCGCGCGGGGGGCCTAGCGGGAGTACAGTTCTTC.

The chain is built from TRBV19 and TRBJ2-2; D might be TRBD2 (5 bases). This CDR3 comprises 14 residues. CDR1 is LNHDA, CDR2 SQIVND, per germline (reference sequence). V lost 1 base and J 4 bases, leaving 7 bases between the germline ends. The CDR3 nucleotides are TGTGCCAGTAGTATAGGGGAGTTCACCGGGGAGCTGTTTTTT. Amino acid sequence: CASSIGEFTGELFF.

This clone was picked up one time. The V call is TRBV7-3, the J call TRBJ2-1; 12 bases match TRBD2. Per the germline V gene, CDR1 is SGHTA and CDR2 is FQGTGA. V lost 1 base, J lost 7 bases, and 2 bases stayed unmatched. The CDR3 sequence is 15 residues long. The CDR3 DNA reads TGTGCCAGCAGCTTAAGGACTAGCGGGATGAATGAGCAGTTCTTC. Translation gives CASSLRTSGMNEQFF.

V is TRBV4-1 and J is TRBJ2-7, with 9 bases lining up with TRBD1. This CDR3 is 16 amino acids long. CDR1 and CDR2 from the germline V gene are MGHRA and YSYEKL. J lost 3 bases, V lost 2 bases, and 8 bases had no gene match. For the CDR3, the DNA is TGCGCCAGCAGCCAAAGGGGACAGGGTAATGGCTACGAGCAGTACTTC. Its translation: CASSQRGQGNGYEQYF.

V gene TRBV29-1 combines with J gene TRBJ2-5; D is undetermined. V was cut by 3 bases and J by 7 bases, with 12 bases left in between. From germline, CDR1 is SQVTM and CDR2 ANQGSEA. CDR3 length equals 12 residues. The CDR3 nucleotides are TGCAGCGTTGATGTGGCAGTCGGGACCCAGTACTTC. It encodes CSVDVAVGTQYF.

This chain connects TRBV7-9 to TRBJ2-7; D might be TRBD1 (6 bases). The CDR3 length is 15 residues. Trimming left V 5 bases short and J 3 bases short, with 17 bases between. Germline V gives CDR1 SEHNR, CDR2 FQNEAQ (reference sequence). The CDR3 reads CASSLAPGAGYEQYF. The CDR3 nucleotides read TGTGCCAGCAGCCTCGCCCCAGGGGCGGGCTACGAGCAGTACTTC.

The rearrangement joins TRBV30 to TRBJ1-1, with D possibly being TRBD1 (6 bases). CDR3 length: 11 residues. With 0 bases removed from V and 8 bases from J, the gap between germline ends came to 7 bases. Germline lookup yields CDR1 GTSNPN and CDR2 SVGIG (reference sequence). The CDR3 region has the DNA TGTGCCTGGAGTGTAGGGGGGGAAGCTTTCTTT. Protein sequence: CAWSVGGEAFF.

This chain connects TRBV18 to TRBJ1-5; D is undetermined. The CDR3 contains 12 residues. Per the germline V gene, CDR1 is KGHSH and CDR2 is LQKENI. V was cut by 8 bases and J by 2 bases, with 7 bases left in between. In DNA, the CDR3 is TGTGCCAGCACTGAACGCAATCAGCCCCAGCATTTT. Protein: CASTERNQPQHF.